The subject of this entry is one T cell receptor beta chain. Trimming stripped 2 bases from V and 10 bases from J, with 11 bases between. The germline V gene encodes CDR1 WSHSY and CDR2 SAAADI. The CDR3 spans 12 residues. This specimen belongs to a study of blood T cell repertoires in COVID-19. Study information: Sites across the United States, Italy and Spain contributed samples from acute and convalescent COVID-19. The cDNA or gDNA used as material had been derived from T cells, B-cell-depleted T cells, or PBMCs.

Methods used by the authors: Reference gene primer amplification gave nucleated cell count estimates. Data came from immunoSEQ multiplex PCR; TCRdb stores just in-frame clones and leaves some out. The DNA gave D and trimming, while V, J and clone size come from that table. Seen here are some 160,000 clones, nearly 80% observed once, and the top ten hold about 14%. The sequence came from a woman of 80 years or more with acute or convalescent COVID-19. Sample: peripheral blood. The chain recombines TRBV10-2 with TRBJ1-1; D is ambiguous. The CDR3 here is CASSERVLVAFF. CDR3 coding DNA: TGCGCCAGCAGTGAGCGGGTCTTGGTAGCTTTCTTT.